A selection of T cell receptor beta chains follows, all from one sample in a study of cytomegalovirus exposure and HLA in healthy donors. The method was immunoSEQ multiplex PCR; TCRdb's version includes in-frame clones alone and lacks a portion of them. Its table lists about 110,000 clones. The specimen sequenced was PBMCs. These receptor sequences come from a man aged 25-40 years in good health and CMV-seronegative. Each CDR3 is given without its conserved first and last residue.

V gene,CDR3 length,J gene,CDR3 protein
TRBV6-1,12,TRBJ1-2,ASVSVGTVYGYT
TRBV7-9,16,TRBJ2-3,ASSLPPRLAGLHNTQY
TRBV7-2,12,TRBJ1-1,ASSQDRQNTEAF
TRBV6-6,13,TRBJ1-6,ASTWTGGYNSPLH
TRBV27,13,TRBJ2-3,ASSFLGQGTDTQY
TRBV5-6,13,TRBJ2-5,ASSAGLAGLLEQY
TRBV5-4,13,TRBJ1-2,ASSSGQGSPYGYT
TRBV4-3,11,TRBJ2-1,ASSQVGTTGEF
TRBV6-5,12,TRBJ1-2,ASSYSAGFRGYT
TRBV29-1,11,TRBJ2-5,SALTGREETQY
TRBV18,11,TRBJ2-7,ASSPRDIYEQY
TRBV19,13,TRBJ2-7,ASSPTPAGFYEQY
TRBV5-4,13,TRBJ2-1,ASSLDGTGYNEQF
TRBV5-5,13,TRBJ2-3,ASSVGGRGTDTQY
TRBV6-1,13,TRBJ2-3,ASSEGWGLTDTQY
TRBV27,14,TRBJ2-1,ASRVPRQGIHNEQF
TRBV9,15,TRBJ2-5,ASSVVGSGGAQETQY
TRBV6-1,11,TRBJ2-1,ASSSAGYNEQF
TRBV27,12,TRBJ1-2,ASSFGRGSYGYT
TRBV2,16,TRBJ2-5,ASSDGLGLAGQQETQY
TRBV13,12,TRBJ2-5,ASSLAQGQETQY
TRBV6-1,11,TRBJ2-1,ASSGRGWNEQF
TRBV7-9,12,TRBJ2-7,ASSWDRAVYEQY
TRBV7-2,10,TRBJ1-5,ASSFGEQPQH
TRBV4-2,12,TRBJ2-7,ASSLGRGAYEQY
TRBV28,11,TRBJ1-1,ASSTRGWTEAF
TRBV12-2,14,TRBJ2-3,ASRSHEQCGTDTQY
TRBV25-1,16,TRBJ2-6,ASSEPDRTFSGANVLT
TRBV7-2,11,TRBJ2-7,ASSLGPQREQY
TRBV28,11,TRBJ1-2,ASSFAAYYGYT
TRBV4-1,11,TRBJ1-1,ASSQAVTTEAF
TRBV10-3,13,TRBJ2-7,AISESRASSYEQY
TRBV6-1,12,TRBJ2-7,ASSYSGVPYEQY
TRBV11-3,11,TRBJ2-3,ASRQGGTDTQY
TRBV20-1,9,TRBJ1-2,SASRDYGYT
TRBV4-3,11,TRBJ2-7,ASSHHEDNEQY
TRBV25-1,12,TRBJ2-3,ASSTGTGADTQY
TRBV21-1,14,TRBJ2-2,ASSAPLEGVVGELF
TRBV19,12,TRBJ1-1,ASSIRGRGTEAF
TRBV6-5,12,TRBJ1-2,ASSETGVDYGYT
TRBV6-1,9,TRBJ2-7,ASSPRSEQY
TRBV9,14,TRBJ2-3,ASSVVGAVSTDTQY
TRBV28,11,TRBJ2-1,ASTSDYAGEQF
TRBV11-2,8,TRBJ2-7,ASSSSVQY
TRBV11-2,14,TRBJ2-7,ASSLDAGAATYEQY
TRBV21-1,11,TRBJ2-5,ASSTGTRETQY
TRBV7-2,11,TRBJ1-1,ASSFNEGTEAF
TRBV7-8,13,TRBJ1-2,ASSSLVEAVYGYT
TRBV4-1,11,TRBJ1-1,ASSAQVNTEAF